These T cell receptor beta chains were read from a single sample in a study of T cell responses to AZD1222 COVID-19 vaccine. Repertoires were generated with immunoSEQ multiplex PCR, while TCRdb's copy carries only in-frame clones and drops some. Counted here are around 110,000 clones, about 92% occurring once; the ten biggest clones make up approximately 3.1%. The sequencing used peripheral blood, collected on day 0 of AZD1222 vaccination. These receptors all come from an adult in good health. Each CDR3 is given with its conserved first and last residue. D genes are given only for firm matches. Size tells how often a clone was seen (once, few, many) or the class of an expanded clone, and some rows leave it out.

DNA: TGTGCCAGCTCACCGGGACAGGGGTTACAAGGCTACACCTTC
CDR3: CASSPGQGLQGYTF
D: TRBD1
V: TRBV18
J: TRBJ1-2
size: .

DNA: TGTGCCAGTAGTCACGGGACAGGGGTCCCAGATACGCAGTATTTT
CDR3: CASSHGTGVPDTQYF
D: TRBD1
V: TRBV19
J: TRBJ2-3
size: .

DNA: TGTGCCAGCAGTTACGAGGAGACTTACAATGAGCAGTTCTTC
CDR3: CASSYEETYNEQFF
D: .
V: TRBV6-2/TRBV6-3
J: TRBJ2-1
size: .

DNA: TGTGCCAGCAGCTTCCAGGGCAGTCAGCCCCAGCATTTT
CDR3: CASSFQGSQPQHF
D: .
V: TRBV5-8
J: TRBJ1-5
size: .

DNA: TGTGCCAGCAGCCGGGGAACCTCTGGAAACACCATATATTTT
CDR3: CASSRGTSGNTIYF
D: .
V: TRBV5-6
J: TRBJ1-3
size: .

DNA: TGTGCCAGCAGTGAGCAGAGCTCCTATAATTCACCCCTCCACTTT
CDR3: CASSEQSSYNSPLHF
D: .
V: TRBV2
J: TRBJ1-6
size: .

DNA: TGTGCCACCAGTGATTTGCAGGTCTCGACCCAGTACTTC
CDR3: CATSDLQVSTQYF
D: .
V: TRBV24-1
J: TRBJ2-5
size: .

DNA: TGTGCCAGCAGTTCCCCGGGACAGGGATTGACCGGGGAGCTGTTTTTT
CDR3: CASSSPGQGLTGELFF
D: TRBD1
V: TRBV28
J: TRBJ2-2
size: .

DNA: TGTGCCAGCAGCTTATTAGGCGGGAACACCGGGGAGCTGTTTTTT
CDR3: CASSLLGGNTGELFF
D: .
V: TRBV7-9
J: TRBJ2-2
size: .

DNA: TGTGCCAGTACCTGGGACGCCTTCACAGATACGCAGTATTTT
CDR3: CASTWDAFTDTQYF
D: .
V: TRBV19
J: TRBJ2-3
size: .

DNA: TGTGCCAGCAGCCGGACCGGGACTAGGTCTTCTGGGGCCAACGTCCTGACTTTC
CDR3: CASSRTGTRSSGANVLTF
D: TRBD2
V: TRBV9
J: TRBJ2-6
size: .

DNA: TGTGCCAGCAGTATGACCTACTCCGGAAACACCATATATTTT
CDR3: CASSMTYSGNTIYF
D: .
V: TRBV6-5
J: TRBJ1-3
size: .

DNA: TGTGCCAGCAGTTCTTACAAGGGGGCCGGGCAGCCCCAGCATTTT
CDR3: CASSSYKGAGQPQHF
D: TRBD1
V: TRBV27
J: TRBJ1-5
size: .

DNA: TGCGCCAGCAGCTTGAGAGCAGATACGCAGTATTTT
CDR3: CASSLRADTQYF
D: .
V: TRBV5-1
J: TRBJ2-3
size: once

DNA: TGTGCCAGCAGCATTTCCGGGACACCTCAGGGGCGGTTCTTC
CDR3: CASSISGTPQGRFF
D: .
V: TRBV7-9
J: TRBJ2-1
size: once

DNA: TGTGCCAGCAGCCTAGAAGGGACTTCAGCTTTCTTT
CDR3: CASSLEGTSAFF
D: .
V: TRBV3-1/TRBV3-2
J: TRBJ1-1
size: .

DNA: TGTGCCAGCAGTACGGGCGGTAAGGGCTTTCCCCAGCATTTT
CDR3: CASSTGGKGFPQHF
D: .
V: TRBV5-6
J: TRBJ1-5
size: once

DNA: TGTGCCAGCTCACCTTCCGGCGAGTCCGAGGGGCAGTACTTC
CDR3: CASSPSGESEGQYF
D: .
V: TRBV18
J: TRBJ2-7
size: .

DNA: TGCAGCGTAGTACAGGGGGGTCAAGAGACCCAGTACTTC
CDR3: CSVVQGGQETQYF
D: TRBD1
V: TRBV29-1
J: TRBJ2-5
size: .

DNA: TGTGCCACCGCTCTCGCTTGGGCCCGGGACAGTGGAGGTTGGGAGACCCAGTACTTC
CDR3: CATALAWARDSGGWETQYF
D: TRBD1
V: TRBV28
J: TRBJ2-5
size: .

DNA: TGTGCCAGCAGTCTTACGAACACCGGGGAGCTGTTTTTT
CDR3: CASSLTNTGELFF
D: .
V: TRBV11-2
J: TRBJ2-2
size: .

DNA: TGTGCCAGCAGTTACTCGGTCGGGCGCCATGAGCAGTTCTTC
CDR3: CASSYSVGRHEQFF
D: .
V: TRBV6-5
J: TRBJ2-1
size: .

DNA: TGTGCCACCTGGACTAGCGGCACAGATACGCAGTATTTT
CDR3: CATWTSGTDTQYF
D: TRBD2
V: TRBV2
J: TRBJ2-3
size: .

DNA: TGTGCCAGCAGTAAACAGGGAATATCCTCTGGAAACACCATATATTTT
CDR3: CASSKQGISSGNTIYF
D: .
V: TRBV6-4
J: TRBJ1-3
size: .

DNA: TGTGCCAGCAGCCTCCGGGAGGCCCAGTACTTC
CDR3: CASSLREAQYF
D: TRBD2
V: TRBV3-1/TRBV3-2
J: TRBJ2-5
size: .

DNA: TGTGCCAGCAGTTTGTCGTCCTTAGGGCTCTTTGCTGAAGCTTTCTTT
CDR3: CASSLSSLGLFAEAFF
D: .
V: TRBV27
J: TRBJ1-1
size: .

DNA: TGTGCCAGCAGCTTTCAGAGAATGGTAGAGACCCAGTACTTC
CDR3: CASSFQRMVETQYF
D: .
V: TRBV5-8
J: TRBJ2-5
size: .

DNA: TGTGCCAGCAGCCTTACCCGCGGGGCTAACACTGAAGCTTTCTTT
CDR3: CASSLTRGANTEAFF
D: .
V: TRBV6-5
J: TRBJ1-1
size: .

DNA: TGTGCCAGTAGTATAGCACAGAACAATGAGCAGTTCTTC
CDR3: CASSIAQNNEQFF
D: .
V: TRBV19
J: TRBJ2-1
size: few

DNA: TGTGCCAGCACAAAACAAAAAGAGACCCAGTACTTC
CDR3: CASTKQKETQYF
D: .
V: TRBV6-5
J: TRBJ2-5
size: .

DNA: TGTGCCAGCAGTTCACACGGTAATAGTCAGCCCCAGCATTTT
CDR3: CASSSHGNSQPQHF
D: .
V: TRBV28
J: TRBJ1-5
size: .

DNA: TGTGCCAGCAGCGTAGGTGGCGGTTACAATGAGCAGTTCTTC
CDR3: CASSVGGGYNEQFF
D: .
V: TRBV9
J: TRBJ2-1
size: .

DNA: TGTGCCAACCAAGTGGGGAATGAGCAGTTCTTC
CDR3: CANQVGNEQFF
D: .
V: TRBV7-9
J: TRBJ2-1
size: .

DNA: TGTGCCAGCAGCTTACTTTCACCCACTGAAGCTTTCTTT
CDR3: CASSLLSPTEAFF
D: .
V: TRBV7-8
J: TRBJ1-1
size: .

DNA: TGTGCCAGTACCCCACTAGCGGACCTGTCCAATGAGCAGTTCTTC
CDR3: CASTPLADLSNEQFF
D: TRBD2
V: TRBV19
J: TRBJ2-1
size: .

DNA: TGTGCCAGCAGTTACTTCGGGCTTGGGTACCAAGAGACCCAGTACTTC
CDR3: CASSYFGLGYQETQYF
D: .
V: TRBV6-5
J: TRBJ2-5
size: .

DNA: TGTGCCAGTAGTATTCTTGCAGATACGCAGTATTTT
CDR3: CASSILADTQYF
D: .
V: TRBV19
J: TRBJ2-3
size: .

DNA: TGTGCCAGCAGTCCCGTGCGGGGTATGGGGTTCTACACCTTC
CDR3: CASSPVRGMGFYTF
D: .
V: TRBV6-5
J: TRBJ1-2
size: .

DNA: TGTGCCAGTAGTAATGAGGGGGGCTTCCCGAACACTGAAGCTTTCTTT
CDR3: CASSNEGGFPNTEAFF
D: .
V: TRBV19
J: TRBJ1-1
size: .

DNA: TGTGCCAGCAGCGTCGCGCAGAACACTGAAGCTTTCTTT
CDR3: CASSVAQNTEAFF
D: .
V: TRBV9
J: TRBJ1-1
size: .

DNA: TGTGCCAGCTCACTTGACGCCCTGAACACTGAAGCTTTCTTT
CDR3: CASSLDALNTEAFF
D: .
V: TRBV18
J: TRBJ1-1
size: .

DNA: TGTGCCAGCAGCGTAGCCCCGACACGACTTGAGCAGTTCTTC
CDR3: CASSVAPTRLEQFF
D: .
V: TRBV9
J: TRBJ2-1
size: .

DNA: TGCGCCAGCAGCTGGAACGGGATGGGGGGCCTTAATTCACCCCTCCACTTT
CDR3: CASSWNGMGGLNSPLHF
D: .
V: TRBV5-1
J: TRBJ1-6
size: few

DNA: TGTGCCAGCAGCCCCCCTACTAGAGGGGAGCAGTTCTTC
CDR3: CASSPPTRGEQFF
D: .
V: TRBV11-2
J: TRBJ2-1
size: .

DNA: TGTGCCAGCAGCCCGTTGGGGGCTTTCACTGAAGCTTTCTTT
CDR3: CASSPLGAFTEAFF
D: .
V: TRBV7-9
J: TRBJ1-1
size: few

DNA: TGCGCCAGCAGCCAACTCCCGAACACTGAAGCTTTCTTT
CDR3: CASSQLPNTEAFF
D: .
V: TRBV4-1
J: TRBJ1-1
size: .

DNA: TGCGCCAGCAGTTTGGGGAACAATGAGCAGTTCTTC
CDR3: CASSLGNNEQFF
D: .
V: TRBV5-1
J: TRBJ2-1
size: .

DNA: TGCGCCAGCAGCCCGCCCGACGATGAAAAACTGTTTTTT
CDR3: CASSPPDDEKLFF
D: .
V: TRBV5-1
J: TRBJ1-4
size: .

DNA: TGTGCCAGCAGTAATGGGGTGGGAACCTACGAGCAGTACTTC
CDR3: CASSNGVGTYEQYF
D: .
V: TRBV28
J: TRBJ2-7
size: .

DNA: TGTGCCTGGAGTGACCCCCGGACTAGCGGGAGGGCCAGGTCCTACAATGAGCAGTTCTTC
CDR3: CAWSDPRTSGRARSYNEQFF
D: TRBD2
V: TRBV30
J: TRBJ2-1
size: .

DNA: TGTGCCACCAGTGAGGCGGGAGGGCTACGCCCTGAGCAGTTCTTC
CDR3: CATSEAGGLRPEQFF
D: TRBD2
V: TRBV24-1
J: TRBJ2-1
size: .

DNA: TGTGCCACCAAGGCGTTGAACACTGAAGCTTTCTTT
CDR3: CATKALNTEAFF
D: .
V: TRBV19
J: TRBJ1-1
size: few

DNA: TGTGCCAGCAGTGTTCGGCGGGGCGGGACTAGCGGGAGCGTGAATGAGCAGTTCTTC
CDR3: CASSVRRGGTSGSVNEQFF
D: TRBD2
V: TRBV27
J: TRBJ2-1
size: once

DNA: TGTGCCAGTAGTATCAAATCCGGAGGCTACACCTTC
CDR3: CASSIKSGGYTF
D: .
V: TRBV19
J: TRBJ1-2
size: .

DNA: TGTGCCAGCAGCGTCCCGGGGAGCAACTATGGCTACACCTTC
CDR3: CASSVPGSNYGYTF
D: .
V: TRBV9
J: TRBJ1-2
size: .

DNA: TGTGCCAGCAGCGAGGGACAGGGGAGCCTAAATGAGCAGTTCTTC
CDR3: CASSEGQGSLNEQFF
D: TRBD1
V: TRBV28
J: TRBJ2-1
size: .

DNA: TGTGCCAGCACCACTCTTAATCAGCCCCAGCATTTT
CDR3: CASTTLNQPQHF
D: .
V: TRBV19
J: TRBJ1-5
size: .